This section outlines one TCR beta chain sequence together with its context. The antigen is unknown. Those donating, healthy Caucasian individuals from Russia, were aged roughly 6 to 90. The length of the CDR3 is 17 residues. The V segment lost 3 bases and the J segment 3 bases; nucleotides outside the gene matches: 7. Germline-derived CDR1 and CDR2 are LGHNA and YNFKEQ. This sample stems from a study of blood T cells in healthy people across ages. Study-level points and caveats: Among T cells, TCR beta diversity per million cells dropped roughly linearly as age rose.

The second PCR ran roughly 6 to 11 cycles with a sample-barcoded 5' primer and J-beta primers. Using its own MiXCR run on the 5' RACE reads, TCRdb lists one record per CDR3 protein. The sample holds roughly 680,000 distinct CDR3 sequences, roughly 49% seen once. The chain employs TRBV4-2 and TRBJ2-3, with 12 bases lining up with TRBD2. The receptor was isolated from a woman aged 55-70 years in good health. Sequencing was done on a sample of blood. The CDR3 DNA reads TGTGCCAGCAGCCAGCGAACCGGGACTAGCGGGACAGATACGCAGTATTTT. It translates to CASSQRTGTSGTDTQYF.